This T cell receptor beta chain came from a study of CD8 T cells in ankylosing spondylitis. General observations from the study: A CD8+ phenotype characterized the disease-linked clones, which were relatively rare in peripheral blood. Characteristic, it appeared, of ankylosing spondylitis blood was a TCR beta motif of eight highly homologous variants. Both synovial fluid and blood in reactive arthritis had previously been reported to carry some motif variants. Clones tied to disease were said to be significantly enriched in matched ankylosing spondylitis synovial fluid.

A word on this clonotype: Its specificity is unknown.

Scientists made TCR beta libraries using quantitative 5'-RACE with molecular barcodes. MiXCR, run by TCRdb on the 5' RACE reads, gives a single entry per CDR3 protein. The sample shows over 600,000 distinct CDR3 sequences, under 20% of them seen only once. The CDR3 has 16 residues. Germline V gives CDR1 MNHEY, CDR2 SVGAGI. V gave up 2 bases and J gave up 2 bases, with 16 bases separating them. Sequencing input: blood, either unsorted or a sorted T cell fraction (not recorded which). V is TRBV6-5 and J is TRBJ2-7; D is unresolved. The clonotype was recovered from a male donor with ankylosing spondylitis. The CDR3 DNA follows: TGTGCCAGCAGTTACCCCCCGGCGGTGCGGCCCTACGAGCAGTACTTC. This encodes CASSYPPAVRPYEQYF.